This T cell receptor (beta chain) was sequenced for a study of blood T cells in healthy people across ages. Alongside a J-beta primer mix, a sample-barcoded 5' primer served in a second PCR lasting about 7 to 12 cycles. TCRdb itself ran the 5' RACE reads through MiXCR, one entry per CDR3 protein. The table lists about a million distinct CDR3 sequences, 45% to 60% of them singletons. Samples each yielded at least 5 micrograms of total RNA. This clonotype occurred a few times. What it binds is not known. The junction departs from germline at one end; a sequencing error may be responsible. Per the germline V gene, CDR1 is SGHRS and CDR2 is YFSETQ. This CDR3 spans 14 amino acids. General study findings and limits: With naive T cell percentage, TCR beta diversity showed a strong correlation.

The V gene is TRBV5-1, the J gene TRBJ2-3; 7 nucleotides match TRBD1. The sequencing input was blood. The receptor's source is a woman aged 55-70 years in good health. The CDR3 DNA is TGTGCCAGCAGTTTAGACAGGGACACAGATACGCAGTATTTT. Translation gives CASSLDRDTDTQYF.